This T cell receptor beta chain comes out of a study of T-cell memory formation after mild COVID-19. Study as a whole: Among the donors, TCR clusters were largely specific to each donor.

Trimming removed 1 base at V and 5 bases at J, with 12 bases between. CDR3 size: 15 residues. CDR1 is SGHRS, CDR2 YFSETQ, per germline. TCRdb independently ran MiXCR on the 5' RACE reads; one entry per CDR3 protein. This table holds some 250,000 distinct CDR3 sequences, approximately 10% found once. This clonotype was found many times. Its antigen is undetermined. General study results and limits: Clones that contracted from day 15 to 85 had balanced CD4/CD8; later expanders were CD4+ biased.

The V gene is TRBV5-1, the J gene TRBJ2-2; D tentatively reads TRBD1 or TRBD2 (5 bases each). This clonotype was obtained from a man aged 18 to 30 who had mild COVID-19 (a few samples of this study predate the infection). Cell type and time point are not known. The sequenced material came from PBMCs or a T cell subset sorted from them (not recorded which). In DNA form, the CDR3 reads TGCGCCAGCAGCTTGCGGGGCGAGGGGACCGGGGAGCTGTTTTTT. Protein sequence: CASSLRGEGTGELFF.